Listed below are T cell receptor beta chains from one sample, sequenced in a study of blood T cell repertoires in COVID-19. Clones were read by immunoSEQ multiplex PCR, and TCRdb kept only the in-frame ones, dropping some. The sample lists about 160,000 clones, approximately 86% seen once, with 3% to 4% in the top ten. The sequenced sample consisted of peripheral blood. These receptors all stem from an older woman who had recovered from COVID-19. Each CDR3 is given with its conserved first and last residue. A D gene is named only where the DNA matches it firmly. Some rows mark clone size as missing; the rest say once, few, many or name a class of expanded clone.

CDR3 protein	CDR3 DNA	clone size	D gene	V gene	J gene
CASSLIGTGVQKKLFF	TGTGCCAGCAGCTTAATCGGGACAGGGGTACAAAAAAAACTGTTTTTT	.	TRBD1	TRBV7-9	TRBJ1-4
CASSYEAGPWNQYF	TGTGCCAGCAGTTACGAGGCCGGTCCTTGGAACCAGTACTTC	.	.	TRBV6-5	TRBJ2-5
CASSLGTATEAFF	TGTGCCAGCAGCTTGGGGACAGCCACTGAAGCTTTCTTT	.	.	TRBV5-5	TRBJ1-1
CASSQGQGAQPQHF	TGTGCCAGCAGCCAAGGACAGGGGGCTCAGCCCCAGCATTTT	.	TRBD1	TRBV4-2	TRBJ1-5
CASSRDRDQPQHF	TGTGCCAGCAGCCGGGACAGGGACCAGCCCCAGCATTTT	.	TRBD1	TRBV3-1/TRBV3-2	TRBJ1-5
CASSEDRNSPLHF	TGTGCCAGTAGTGAGGACAGAAATTCACCCCTCCACTTT	.	.	TRBV19	TRBJ1-6
CASTSGGAGQETQYF	TGTGCCAGCACCTCCGGAGGGGCCGGGCAAGAGACCCAGTACTTC	.	.	TRBV6-6	TRBJ2-5
CASREGQRNQPQHF	TGTGCCAGCAGAGAGGGACAGCGCAATCAGCCCCAGCATTTT	.	TRBD1	TRBV28	TRBJ1-5
CASSLGGRGGGEKLFF	TGCGCCAGCAGCTTGGGAGGAAGGGGAGGCGGTGAAAAACTGTTTTTT	.	.	TRBV5-1	TRBJ1-4
CASSLTGATEAFF	TGTGCCAGCAGTTTGACAGGGGCAACTGAAGCTTTCTTT	once	TRBD1	TRBV25-1	TRBJ1-1
CASSSRLAGINNEQFF	TGTGCCAGCAGCTCTCGACTAGCGGGGATAAACAATGAGCAGTTCTTC	.	TRBD2	TRBV3-1/TRBV3-2	TRBJ2-1
CASSQDRNTGELFF	TGTGCCAGCAGCCAAGATAGGAACACCGGGGAGCTGTTTTTT	.	.	TRBV4-2	TRBJ2-2
CASSRGARGEQYF	TGTGCCAGCAGCCGCGGTGCTAGAGGTGAGCAGTACTTC	.	.	TRBV7-2	TRBJ2-7
CASSLGLAAPNYEQYF	TGTGCCAGCAGCCTGGGACTAGCGGCGCCCAACTACGAGCAGTACTTC	.	TRBD2	TRBV11-2	TRBJ2-7
CASSSDSNIQYF	TGTGCCAGCAGTTCGGACAGTAACATTCAGTACTTC	.	.	TRBV28	TRBJ2-4
CASSVDRMSGNTIYF	TGCGCCAGCAGCGTTGACAGAATGTCTGGAAACACCATATATTTT	.	.	TRBV5-1	TRBJ1-3
CASSWGQDEQYF	TGCGCCAGCAGCTGGGGACAGGACGAGCAGTACTTC	.	TRBD1	TRBV5-1	TRBJ2-7
CASSQEGTGQVTEAFF	TGTGCCAGCTCACAAGAGGGGACAGGGCAGGTCACTGAAGCTTTCTTT	.	TRBD1	TRBV18	TRBJ1-1
CASSLVEEGSGKLFF	TGTGCCAGCAGCTTGGTCGAGGAGGGCTCCGGAAAACTGTTTTTT	.	.	TRBV5-4	TRBJ1-4
CASSLPVHGEQFF	TGCGCCAGCAGCTTGCCGGTTCATGGTGAGCAGTTCTTC	.	.	TRBV5-1	TRBJ2-1
CASRTGTGGALSYETQYF	TGCGCCAGCAGGACCGGGACAGGGGGCGCGTTATCCTACGAGACCCAGTACTTC	.	TRBD1	TRBV5-1	TRBJ2-5
CASSDHIKLTENNEQFF	TGTGCCAGCAGTGACCATATCAAACTAACGGAGAACAATGAGCAGTTCTTC	few	.	TRBV6-4	TRBJ2-1
CASSFSLRAILYNEQFF	TGTGCCAGCAGCTTCTCTCTGAGGGCCATTCTCTACAATGAGCAGTTCTTC	.	.	TRBV7-6	TRBJ2-1
CASSDSYYGYTF	TGTGCCAGCTCGGACAGTTACTATGGCTACACCTTC	.	.	TRBV13	TRBJ1-2
CASSFSGSGANVLTF	TGTGCCAGCAGTTTTTCAGGATCTGGGGCCAACGTCCTGACTTTC	once	.	TRBV28	TRBJ2-6
CASRLGQINEQFF	TGTGCCAGCAGGTTAGGGCAGATCAATGAGCAGTTCTTC	.	.	TRBV12-3/TRBV12-4	TRBJ2-1
CATSRGTGEKLFF	TGTGCCACCAGCAGGGGGACGGGTGAAAAACTGTTTTTT	.	TRBD1	TRBV24-1	TRBJ1-4
CASSHASEGTIYF	TGTGCCAGCAGTCATGCTTCGGAGGGCACCATATATTTT	.	.	TRBV6-5	TRBJ1-3
CASSEAGGTLYGYTF	TGTGCCAGCAGTGAAGCGGGGGGAACTCTCTATGGCTACACCTTC	.	.	TRBV2	TRBJ1-2
CSARRDGYTF	TGCAGTGCAAGACGGGATGGCTACACCTTC	.	.	TRBV20-1	TRBJ1-2
CASSLGASGGASLQETQYF	TGTGCCAGCAGCTTAGGGGCTAGCGGGGGGGCCAGCCTCCAAGAGACCCAGTACTTC	.	TRBD2	TRBV7-6	TRBJ2-5